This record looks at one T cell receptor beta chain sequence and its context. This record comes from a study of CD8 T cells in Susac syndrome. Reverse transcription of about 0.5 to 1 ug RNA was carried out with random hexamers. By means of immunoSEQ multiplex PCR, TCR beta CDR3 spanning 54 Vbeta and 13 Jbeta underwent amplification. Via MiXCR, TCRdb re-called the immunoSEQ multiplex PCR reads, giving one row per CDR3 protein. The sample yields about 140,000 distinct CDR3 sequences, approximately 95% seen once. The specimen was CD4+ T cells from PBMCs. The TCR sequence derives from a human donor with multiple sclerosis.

The CDR3 nucleotides read TGTGCCAGCGTCGAGGAGTTAGGCTCCTACAATGAGCAGTTCTTC. It encodes CASVEELGSYNEQFF. The chain carries TRBV28 and TRBJ2-1; D gene ambiguous. Germline V gene lookup returns CDR1 MDHEN and CDR2 SYDVKM. This CDR3 region has 15 residues. The V end lost 8 bases, the J end lost 0 bases, and 14 bases lay between the germline ends.